A single sample is the source of the 12 T cell receptor beta chains below, sequenced in a study of cytomegalovirus exposure and HLA in healthy donors. PCR was performed using 60 Vbeta and 13 Jbeta primers. Sequencing was performed with immunoSEQ multiplex PCR; in TCRdb, only in-frame clones are kept and a portion is missing. The sample data list 93,000 or so clones. Sequencing was done on a sample of PBMCs. These receptors were taken from a man in his forties in good health and CMV-seronegative.

The genes are TRBV18 and TRBJ2-7; 12 bases map to TRBD1. V dropped 3 bases and J dropped 7; count of bases not matched to a gene: 7. CDR3 length equals 15 residues. Germline CDR1 KGHSH, CDR2 LQKENI. Here the CDR3 DNA reads TGTGCCAGCTCACCTCCGGGACAGGGGGCGGTAGAGCAGTACTTC. Residues: CASSPPGQGAVEQYF. The whole variable domain, filled in from reference TRBV18 and TRBJ2-7, reads NAGVMQNPRHLVRRRGQEARLRCSPMKGHSHVYWYRQLPEEGLKFMVYLQKENIIDESGMPKERFSAEFPKEGPSILRIQQVVRGDSAAYFCASSPPGQGAVEQYFGPGTRLTVT.

The chain carries TRBV30 and TRBJ1-5; maybe TRBD1 (6 bases). Trimming left V 0 bases short and J 3 bases short, with 12 bases between. Germline V lookup: CDR1 GTSNPN, CDR2 SVGIG (reference sequence). This CDR3 is built from 15 residues. For the CDR3, the DNA is TGTGCCTGGAGTGTACAGGGAGCCAACAATCAGCCCCAGCATTTT. Protein sequence: CAWSVQGANNQPQHF.

The V and J genes are TRBV5-4 and TRBJ2-7, with D possibly matching TRBD1 (6 bases). The germline V and J ends were trimmed by 4 bases and 3 bases, with 14 bases remaining between them. Germline CDR1 SGHNT, CDR2 YYREEE (reference sequence). This CDR3 is built from 14 residues. The CDR3 region is CASSRDILSYEQYF. CDR3 sequence (DNA): TGTGCCAGCAGCCGGGACATTCTAAGCTACGAGCAGTACTTC.

This chain uses TRBV10-3 with TRBJ2-1; 8 bases match TRBD1. The CDR3 has 15 residues. The germline V gene has CDR1 ENHRY and CDR2 SYGVKD. V trimming: 11 bases; J trimming: 0 bases; junction bases outside the gene matches: 9. In DNA, the CDR3 is TGTGCCGGTGGGACCGGGACAGGCTCCTACAATGAGCAGTTCTTC. Amino acid sequence: CAGGTGTGSYNEQFF.

This chain uses TRBV25-1 with TRBJ1-5; D is unclear. The CDR3 runs 14 residues. Per the germline V gene, CDR1 is MGHDK and CDR2 is SYGVNS. Trimming shortened V by 8 bases and J by 6 bases, and 17 bases separated the two germline ends. The CDR3 reads CASQGEVAGQPQHF. CDR3 nucleotides: TGTGCCAGCCAAGGTGAAGTCGCGGGTCAGCCCCAGCATTTT.

The genes are TRBV29-1 and TRBJ2-7; TRBD1 aligns across 11 bases. Losses at the gene ends were 6 bases for V and 8 bases for J; bases not matched to a gene: 12. There are 14 residues in the CDR3. CDR1 and CDR2 from the germline V gene are SQVTM and ANQGSEA. CDR3 DNA sequence: TGCAGCGTGACGGGACAGGGGGTTTCTGTGCAGCAGTACTTC. This gives the protein CSVTGQGVSVQQYF.

The chain carries TRBV2 and TRBJ2-7; TRBD1 might be the D (5 bases). CDR1 is SNHLY and CDR2 is FYNNEI in the germline V gene. The CDR3 is 13 residues long. Trimming took off 8 bases at V and 2 bases at J, with 13 bases between the two ends. CDR3 nucleotides: TGTGCCAGCGGATTGACAGCGACCTACGAGCAGTACTTC. Amino acids: CASGLTATYEQYF.

The V call is TRBV7-8, the J call TRBJ2-7; D might be TRBD2 (6 bases). V gave up 5 bases and J gave up 3 bases, with 14 bases separating them. CDR1 is SGHVS and CDR2 is FQNEAQ in the germline V gene. The CDR3 totals 14 residues. CDR3 DNA: TGTGCCAGCAGCCCTACTAGCTCTTACTACGAGCAGTACTTC. Amino acid sequence: CASSPTSSYYEQYF.

The rearrangement uses TRBV9 and TRBJ2-7; 14 positions match TRBD2. This CDR3 comprises 15 residues. J was trimmed by 7 bases and V by 3 bases; bases with no gene match: 6. Germline values: CDR1 SGDLS, CDR2 YYNGEE. In DNA, the CDR3 is TGTGCCAGCAGCGAGGGGGGACTAGCGGGAGATGAGCAGTACTTC. Protein: CASSEGGLAGDEQYF.

The chain uses TRBV7-2 and TRBJ2-3; 10 nucleotides align to TRBD2. The junction had 1 base not matched to a gene; V was cut back by 2 bases and J by 2 bases. This CDR3 comprises 15 residues. Germline V gives CDR1 SGHTA, CDR2 FQGNSA. The DNA for the CDR3 is TGTGCCAGCAGCTTACTAGCGGGAGCCACAGATACGCAGTATTTT. This codes for CASSLLAGATDTQYF.

The chain recombines TRBV27 with TRBJ1-2; 8 positions match TRBD1. Looked up from germline, CDR1 is MNHEY and CDR2 is SMNVEV (reference sequence). There are 14 residues in the CDR3. Germline trimming cut 5 bases from V and 2 bases from J; bases unmatched to any gene: 4. The CDR3 region is CASSVTGGNYGYTF. In DNA, the CDR3 is TGTGCCAGCAGTGTAACAGGGGGGAACTATGGCTACACCTTC.

The chain recombines TRBV9 with TRBJ1-6; 9 bases are a match to TRBD1. The germline gives CDR1 SGDLS, CDR2 YYNGEE. After removal of 4 bases from V and 7 bases from J, the junction contained 12 bases not matched to a gene. CDR3 length equals 17 residues. The CDR3: CASSPTGGLTKNSPLHF. CDR3 nucleotide sequence: TGTGCCAGCAGCCCGACAGGGGGACTAACTAAAAATTCACCCCTCCACTTT. The whole variable domain, filled in from reference TRBV9 and TRBJ1-6, reads DSGVTQTPKHLITATGQRVTLRCSPRSGDLSVYWYQQSLDQGLQFLIQYYNGEERAKGNILERFSAQQFPDLHSELNLSSLELGDSALYFCASSPTGGLTKNSPLHFGNGTRLTVT.